This T cell receptor beta chain originates from a study of OX40 agonist ivuxolimab in advanced cancers. Study-wide background: Recorded diagnoses for dose-escalation patients were hepatocellular carcinoma, melanoma, renal cell or head and neck cancer. The eligibility criteria allowed prior anti-PD-1, anti-PD-L1 or anti-CTLA-4 therapy, and under 50% had some.

The protocol was immunoSEQ multiplex PCR, while the TCRdb copy is restricted to in-frame clones and leaves out a portion. This sample carries about 50,000 clones, just over 85% of them seen once, and the ten largest clones take 45% to 70%. CDR1 is SGDLS and CDR2 is YYNGEE in the germline V gene. Between the trimmed V and J ends, which lost 4 bases and 5 bases, there was a span of 25 bases. This CDR3 region has 17 residues. The gene calls are TRBV9 and TRBJ2-7; D is possibly TRBD2 (5 bases). The sample in question was CD4+ or CD8+ T cells sorted from blood, obtained in a trial of the OX40 agonist ivuxolimab. The receptor comes from an adult with an advanced solid tumor such as melanoma, head and neck, liver or kidney cancer. DNA for the CDR3: TGTGCCAGCAGCAAAGGTACAACTAGTCGCTATCTCGACGAGCAGTACTTC. It codes for CASSKGTTSRYLDEQYF.